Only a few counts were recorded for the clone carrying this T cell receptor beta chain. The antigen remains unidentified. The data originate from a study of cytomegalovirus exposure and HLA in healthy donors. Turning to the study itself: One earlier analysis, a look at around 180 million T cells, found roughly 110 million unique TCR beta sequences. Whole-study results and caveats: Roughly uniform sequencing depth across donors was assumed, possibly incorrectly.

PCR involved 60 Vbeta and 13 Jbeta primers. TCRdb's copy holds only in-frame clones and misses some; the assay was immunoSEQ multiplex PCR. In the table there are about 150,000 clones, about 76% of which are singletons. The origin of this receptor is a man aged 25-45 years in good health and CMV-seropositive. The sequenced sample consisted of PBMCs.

The CDR3 nucleotides are TGTGCCAGCAGCTTTCGGGGGAACACCGGGGAGCTGTTTTTT. Its protein is CASSFRGNTGELFF. The chain uses TRBV5-6 and TRBJ2-2; weak D call: TRBD2 (5 bases). The length of the CDR3 is 14 residues. Trimming removed 2 bases at V and 1 base at J, with 6 bases between. Germline CDR1 SGHDT, CDR2 YYEEEE.